Described below is a single TCR beta chain sequence and its context. V shed 3 bases and J shed 6 bases, with 9 bases lying between them. Germline CDR1 reads SGHTA; CDR2 reads FQGNSA. The CDR3 consists of 13 residues. This entry is derived from a study of CD4+ T cells in melanoma. Profiled with immunoSEQ multiplex PCR; TCRdb holds only in-frame clones, not every one. Of about 9,600 clones listed, 70% to 75% were seen once; the top ten hold roughly 25%. The TCR sequence derives from a human donor with melanoma. The chain has TRBV7-2 and TRBJ1-5; D gene ambiguous. The sample comprised cells from a culture (not recorded whether cultured in vitro). Written as DNA, the CDR3 is TGTGCCAGCAGCTTTCGCTCTATTCAGCCCCAGCATTTT. It translates to CASSFRSIQPQHF.